Listed here are 32 T cell receptor beta chains from one sample, sequenced in a study of chemoradiotherapy in HPV16-positive cancers. The table came from immunoSEQ multiplex PCR; TCRdb's copy has only in-frame clones and leaves some out. The profile shows roughly 25,000 clones, 94% of them singletons. Sample collection occurred from a patient who underwent chemoradiotherapy. The receptors come from a human donor with HPV-associated anogenital cancer.

The chain combines TRBV6-4 with TRBJ2-7; D may be TRBD1 or TRBD2 (7 bases each). Germline loops: CDR1 MRHNA, CDR2 SNTAGT. This CDR3 is built from 14 residues. V was clipped by 7 bases and J by 5 bases, with 18 bases between them. In DNA form, the CDR3 reads TGTGCCAGCAAGGGGAGGGGGCGGTGGGACGAGCAGTACTTC. This sequence encodes CASKGRGRWDEQYF.

This clone appeared once. This sequence joins TRBV2 and TRBJ2-3; no clear D gene. Trimming stripped 6 bases from V and 1 base from J, with 11 bases between. Germline-derived CDR1 and CDR2 are SNHLY and FYNNEI. This CDR3 has 14 residues. CDR3 bases: TGTGCCAGCAGGTCTGGCTCTGGCACAGATACGCAGTATTTT. The encoded protein is CASRSGSGTDTQYF.

The rearrangement joins TRBV28 to TRBJ2-3; D ambiguous. Germline CDR1 is MDHEN and CDR2 is SYDVKM. Trimming took 2 bases from V and 7 from J, leaving 7 bases between them. CDR3 length: 12 residues. Here the CDR3 DNA reads TGTGCCAGCAGTTTAGAGCGAAATACGCAGTATTTT. Translation gives CASSLERNTQYF.

The chain has TRBV5-1 and TRBJ2-1, with 8 bases aligning to TRBD2. V dropped 1 base and J dropped 2; count of bases not matched to a gene: 5. The CDR3 consists of 16 residues. Per the germline V gene, CDR1 is SGHRS and CDR2 is YFSETQ. Written as DNA, the CDR3 is TGCGCCAGCAGCTTGACGGGAGGGGCCCCCTACAATGAGCAGTTCTTC. Its translation is CASSLTGGAPYNEQFF.

The V gene is TRBV9, the J gene TRBJ1-1, with D unclear. Trimming removed 4 bases from V and 4 bases from J, with 11 bases in between. Germline CDR1 is SGDLS and CDR2 is YYNGEE. The CDR3 is 13 amino acids. CDR3: CASSSTEGTEAFF. In DNA form, the CDR3 reads TGTGCCAGCAGCTCCACTGAAGGCACTGAAGCTTTCTTT.

This clone was observed a handful of times. This chain uses TRBV14 with TRBJ2-7; TRBD1 might be the D (6 bases). The CDR3 contains 19 residues. V was trimmed by 2 bases and J by 2 bases, leaving 25 bases between them. CDR1 and CDR2 from the germline V gene are SGHDN and FVKESK. In DNA form, the CDR3 reads TGTGCCAGCAGCCAAACTTACGGGCCCAGGGCCCAGGGGCCCTACGAGCAGTACTTC. Encoded protein: CASSQTYGPRAQGPYEQYF. The whole variable domain, filled in from reference TRBV14 and TRBJ2-7, reads EAGVTQFPSHSVIEKGQTVTLRCDPISGHDNLYWYRRVMGKEIKFLLHFVKESKQDESGMPNNRFLAERTGGTYSTLKVQPAELEDSGVYFCASSQTYGPRAQGPYEQYFGPGTRLTVT.

The chain joins TRBV2 to TRBJ2-2, with D perhaps matching TRBD1 (6 bases). The V end was cut by 6 bases, the J end by 4 bases, with 9 bases between. The CDR3 extends over 13 amino acids. CDR1 and CDR2 (germline): SNHLY, FYNNEI. CDR3 DNA sequence: TGTGCCAGCAGAACAGGGAGCACCGGGGAGCTGTTTTTT. It translates to CASRTGSTGELFF.

This clone was counted once. This chain joins TRBV5-4 and TRBJ1-2, with D unresolved. V lost 4 bases and J lost 4, with 11 bases in between. Germline CDR1 SGHNT, CDR2 YYREEE (reference sequence). The CDR3 sequence is 13 residues long. The CDR3 nucleotides are TGTGCCAGCAGCCTCCGGACCTCCTATGGCTACACCTTC. Amino acid sequence: CASSLRTSYGYTF.

This rearrangement joins TRBV11-2 to TRBJ2-7; no reliable D call. This CDR3 spans 15 amino acids. V shed 1 base and J shed 2 bases, with 12 bases lying between them. CDR1 is SGHAT and CDR2 is FQNNGV in the germline V gene. The CDR3 DNA sequence: TGTGCCAGCAGCTTAGGACCCGGGTGGACCTACGAGCAGTACTTC. As protein: CASSLGPGWTYEQYF.

The V call is TRBV6-1, the J call TRBJ2-2; 8 bases map to TRBD1. Germline CDR1 is MNHNS and CDR2 is SASEGT. This CDR3 contains 15 residues. V was clipped by 3 bases and J by 4 bases; unmatched bases: 4. The CDR3 coding sequence is TGTGCCAGCAGTGACCAGGGGGCCAGCACCGGGGAGCTGTTTTTT. Its translation: CASSDQGASTGELFF.

This clone has just one count. The rearrangement links TRBV5-6 to TRBJ2-5; 7 nucleotides agree with TRBD2. This CDR3 has 13 amino acids. V lost 4 bases, J lost 8 bases, and 8 bases stayed unmatched. Per germline, CDR1 SGHDT and CDR2 YYEEEE. In nucleotides, the CDR3 is TGTGCCAGCAGCATCGGACTAGGAGGAACCCAGTACTTC. Protein product: CASSIGLGGTQYF.

This clone was seen once. The J gene is TRBJ1-2, the V gene TRBV18; D is uncertain. The germline gives CDR1 KGHSH, CDR2 LQKENI. V gave up 6 bases and J gave up 8 bases, with 13 bases separating them. This CDR3 spans 12 amino acids. CDR3 coding DNA: TGTGCCAGCTCCCAGCCGGGCTGGGGCTACACCTTC. This sequence encodes CASSQPGWGYTF.

The genes are TRBV29-1 and TRBJ2-2; the match to TRBD2 covers 12 bases. CDR3 length: 16 residues. The germline V gene has CDR1 SQVTM and CDR2 ANQGSEA. With 6 bases clipped from V and 7 bases from J, the junction kept 12 bases outside the gene matches. In nucleotides, the CDR3 is TGCAGCGTGGGACTACTAGCGGGAGGTCCCGGCGGGGAGCTGTTTTTT. Translating it yields CSVGLLAGGPGGELFF.

This chain links TRBV6-5 with TRBJ1-4; D remains unclear. The length of the CDR3 is 11 residues. V was shortened by 6 bases and J by 3 bases, with 2 bases between the two germline ends. Germline CDR1 MNHEY, CDR2 SVGAGI. The CDR3 DNA is TGTGCCAGCAGGTCTAATGAAAAACTGTTTTTT. Encoded protein: CASRSNEKLFF.

The chain recombines TRBV9 with TRBJ2-1; D is tentatively TRBD1 or TRBD2 (6 bases each). The CDR3 is 14 amino acids. The V end lost 3 bases, the J end lost 3 bases, and 10 bases lay between the germline ends. Germline assignment: CDR1 SGDLS and CDR2 YYNGEE. The CDR3 DNA reads TGTGCCAGCAGCGGGGGGGCCGACTACAATGAGCAGTTCTTC. Amino acid sequence: CASSGGADYNEQFF.

The rearrangement uses TRBV29-1 and TRBJ2-5; D is ambiguous. The germline CDR1 and CDR2 sequences are SQVTM and ANQGSEA. The CDR3 contains 14 residues. The CDR3 here is CTALPAGIPETQYF. The CDR3 bases are TGCACCGCCCTCCCCGCCGGCATACCAGAGACCCAGTACTTC. Together with reference TRBV29-1 and TRBJ2-5, the CDR3 gives the full variable domain: SAVISQKPSRDICQRGTSLTIQCQVDSQVTMMFWYRQQPGQSLTLIATANQGSEATYESGFVIDKFPISRPNLTFSTLTVSNMSPEDSSIYLCTALPAGIPETQYFGPGTRLLVL.

The rearrangement joins TRBV11-2 to TRBJ2-4, with D hard to call. This CDR3 is built from 16 residues. Trimming left V 3 bases short and J 0 bases short, with 12 bases between. Germline lookup yields CDR1 SGHAT and CDR2 FQNNGV. The CDR3, as DNA: TGTGCCAGCAGCTTTAGTTTAAACGTAGCCAAAAACATTCAGTACTTC. It yields the protein CASSFSLNVAKNIQYF.

The chain joins TRBV6-4 to TRBJ1-2, with 8 bases identical to TRBD1. This CDR3 has 14 amino acids. Germline values: CDR1 MRHNA, CDR2 SNTAGT. J lost 4 bases, V lost 8 bases, and 9 bases had no gene match. CDR3 loop: CASSKDRESYGYTF. As DNA, the CDR3 is TGTGCCAGCTCTAAGGACAGGGAAAGCTATGGCTACACCTTC.

The gene calls are TRBV6-1 and TRBJ1-1; unclear D gene. V was cut by 7 bases and J by 2 bases, with 11 bases left in between. Germline CDR1 and CDR2: MNHNS and SASEGT. The CDR3 runs 13 residues. The CDR3 reads CASKTWANTEAFF. The CDR3 nucleotides are TGTGCCAGCAAAACCTGGGCTAACACTGAAGCTTTCTTT.

The chain uses TRBV1 and TRBJ1-4. TRBV1 is labeled a pseudogene. The CDR3 extends over 11 amino acids. CDR3 region: CTSSLSWLLFF. CDR3 coding DNA: TGCACCAGCAGCCTCTCCTGGTTACTGTTTTTT.

The chain combines TRBV5-1 with TRBJ1-6, with D unresolved. The germline V gene has CDR1 SGHRS and CDR2 YFSETQ. The V end lost 4 bases, the J end lost 6 bases, and 11 bases lay between the germline ends. The CDR3 is made up of 14 amino acids. The CDR3 loop is CASSQTGGNSPLHF. CDR3 sequence (DNA): TGCGCCAGCAGCCAAACGGGTGGTAATTCACCCCTCCACTTT.

The chain joins TRBV10-2 to TRBJ1-4; D may be TRBD1 (6 bases). Trimming took off 2 bases at V and 4 bases at J, with 14 bases between the two ends. This CDR3 comprises 16 residues. The germline V gene has CDR1 WSHSY and CDR2 SAAADI. This CDR3 is CASSEPYRALNEKLFF. The CDR3 nucleotides read TGCGCCAGCAGTGAGCCCTACAGGGCACTTAATGAAAAACTGTTTTTT.

V and J are TRBV11-2 and TRBJ2-1; D may correspond to TRBD1 or TRBD2 (6 bases each). The CDR3 extends over 17 amino acids. Trimming pared 4 bases from V and 9 bases from J, leaving 25 bases between. CDR1 is SGHAT and CDR2 is FQNNGV in the germline V gene. The CDR3 nucleotides are TGTGCCAGCAGCTGGGGGTGGAAGAGGGGGAAGGAGGGTGAGCAGTTCTTC. As protein: CASSWGWKRGKEGEQFF.

This sequence joins TRBV5-4 and TRBJ2-3, with 9 bases identical to TRBD2. V gave up 1 base and J gave up 0 bases; unmatched junction bases: 6. Germline V gives CDR1 SGHNT, CDR2 YYREEE (reference sequence). This CDR3 has 17 amino acids. The CDR3 spells CASSLSQRGVSTDTQYF. The CDR3 nucleotides are TGTGCCAGCAGCTTGTCTCAGCGGGGGGTTAGCACAGATACGCAGTATTTT. Supplemented by reference TRBV5-4 and TRBJ2-3, the full variable domain reads ETGVTQSPTHLIKTRGQQVTLRCSSQSGHNTVSWYQQALGQGPQFIFQYYREEENGRGNFPPRFSGLQFPNYSSELNVNALELDDSALYLCASSLSQRGVSTDTQYFGPGTRLTVL.

V gene TRBV11-3 combines with J gene TRBJ2-2, with TRBD1 matching 7 bases. The CDR3 totals 14 residues. With 0 bases clipped from V and 6 bases from J, the junction kept 1 base outside the gene matches. Germline V gene sequence: CDR1 SGHNT, CDR2 YENEEA. The CDR3 region has the DNA TGTGCCAGCAGCTTAGATGGGACAGCCGGGGAGCTGTTTTTT. As protein: CASSLDGTAGELFF.

The chain carries TRBV28 and TRBJ1-4; D is perhaps TRBD1 (5 bases). Germline values: CDR1 MDHEN, CDR2 SYDVKM. Trimming shortened V by 6 bases and J by 4 bases, and 15 bases separated the two germline ends. The CDR3 is 15 amino acids. The CDR3 loop reads CASSFARGDNEKLFF. The CDR3 DNA reads TGTGCCAGCAGCTTTGCCCGGGGGGATAATGAAAAACTGTTTTTT.

The chain is built from TRBV5-6 and TRBJ1-2; 9 positions match TRBD1. Looked up from germline, CDR1 is SGHDT and CDR2 is YYEEEE. The trim removed 3 bases at V and 4 bases at J, leaving 4 bases unmatched. The CDR3 runs to 14 residues. CDR3 in amino acids: CASSYMDRGYGYTF. The CDR3 nucleotides read TGTGCCAGCAGCTACATGGACAGGGGCTATGGCTACACCTTC. Looking up the rest from reference TRBV5-6 and TRBJ1-2 gives the full variable domain: DAGVTQSPTHLIKTRGQQVTLRCSPKSGHDTVSWYQQALGQGPQFIFQYYEEEERQRGNFPDRFSGHQFPNYSSELNVNALLLGDSALYLCASSYMDRGYGYTFGSGTRLTVV.

This clone occurred once. The same CDR3 is also encoded by other DNA sequences in this sample. The rearrangement uses TRBV5-1 and TRBJ2-5; D may be TRBD2 (6 bases). Deletions cut 2 bases from V and 2 bases from J, with 10 bases between. Germline assignment: CDR1 SGHRS and CDR2 YFSETQ. This CDR3 has 14 amino acids. CDR3 coding DNA: TGCGCCAGCAGCTTAGCCGGGGGACAAGAGACCCAGTACTTC. Translation gives CASSLAGGQETQYF.

This chain uses TRBV5-1 with TRBJ1-1; 10 nucleotides align to TRBD1. Per the germline V gene, CDR1 is SGHRS and CDR2 is YFSETQ. Trimming removed 3 bases from V and 5 bases from J; junction bases left unmatched: 7. The CDR3 is 15 residues long. DNA for the CDR3: TGCGCCAGCAGCTCACTATCGGGACAGGGGACTGAAGCTTTCTTT. Amino acids: CASSSLSGQGTEAFF.

V gene TRBV19 combines with J gene TRBJ1-2, with a weak D call TRBD1 (5 bases). V lost 6 bases and J 0 bases, leaving 8 bases between the germline ends. The germline CDR1 and CDR2 sequences are LNHDA and SQIVND (reference sequence). This CDR3 has 13 residues. CDR3 amino acids: CASSDRANYGYTF. The CDR3 nucleotides read TGTGCCAGTAGCGACAGAGCTAACTATGGCTACACCTTC.

The V gene is TRBV2, the J gene TRBJ1-1; no clear D. The germline V gene has CDR1 SNHLY and CDR2 FYNNEI. CDR3 length equals 13 residues. Deletions cut 4 bases from V and 0 bases from J, with 6 bases between. CDR3: CASSGDVNTEAFF. Here the CDR3 DNA reads TGTGCCAGCAGTGGAGACGTGAACACTGAAGCTTTCTTT.

This clone was counted once. The chain uses TRBV5-1 and TRBJ1-1; D not certain. The CDR3 runs to 13 residues. Germline V CDR1 and CDR2: SGHRS, YFSETQ. V lost 7 bases, J lost 4 bases, and 14 bases lay in between. CDR3: CASGREFGTEAFF. For the CDR3, the DNA is TGCGCCAGCGGAAGGGAGTTCGGCACTGAAGCTTTCTTT. Looking up the rest from reference TRBV5-1 and TRBJ1-1 gives the full variable domain: KAGVTQTPRYLIKTRGQQVTLSCSPISGHRSVSWYQQTPGQGLQFLFEYFSETQRNKGNFPGRFSGRQFSNSRSEMNVSTLELGDSALYLCASGREFGTEAFFGQGTRLTVV.